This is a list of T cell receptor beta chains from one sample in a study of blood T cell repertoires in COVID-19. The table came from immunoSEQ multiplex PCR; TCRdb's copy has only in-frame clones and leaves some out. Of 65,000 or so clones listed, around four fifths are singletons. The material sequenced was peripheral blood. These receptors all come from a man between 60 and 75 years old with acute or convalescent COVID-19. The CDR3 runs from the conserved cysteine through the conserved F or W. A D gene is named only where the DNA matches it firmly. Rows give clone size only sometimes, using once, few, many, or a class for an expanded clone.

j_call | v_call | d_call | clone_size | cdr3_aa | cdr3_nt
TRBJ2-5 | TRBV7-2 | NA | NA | CASSRGNEETQYF | TGTGCCAGCAGCCGAGGCAACGAAGAGACCCAGTACTTC
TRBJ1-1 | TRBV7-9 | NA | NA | CASSSQGNTEAFF | TGTGCCAGCAGCTCTCAGGGAAACACTGAAGCTTTCTTT
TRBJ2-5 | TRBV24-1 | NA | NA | CATSDSRKETQYF | TGTGCCACCAGTGATTCCAGGAAAGAGACCCAGTACTTC
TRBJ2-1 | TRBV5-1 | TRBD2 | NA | CASSAATSGGYNEQFF | TGCGCCAGCAGCGCCGCAACTAGCGGGGGCTACAATGAGCAGTTCTTC
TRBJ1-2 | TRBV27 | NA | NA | CASSLIGQPLDGYTF | TGTGCCAGCAGTTTAATAGGACAGCCCTTGGATGGCTACACCTTC
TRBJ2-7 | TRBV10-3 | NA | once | CAISGVRLTGEQYF | TGTGCCATCAGTGGGGTCAGATTGACTGGGGAGCAGTACTTC
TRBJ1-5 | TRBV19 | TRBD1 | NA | CASSFQGEWPQHF | TGTGCCAGTAGTTTCCAGGGGGAATGGCCCCAGCATTTT
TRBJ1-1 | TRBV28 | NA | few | CASSLGSGKTEAFF | TGTGCCAGCAGTTTAGGGTCAGGGAAGACTGAAGCTTTCTTT
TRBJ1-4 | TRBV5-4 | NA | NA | CASSSQGADEKLFF | TGTGCCAGCAGCTCCCAAGGGGCTGATGAAAAACTGTTTTTT
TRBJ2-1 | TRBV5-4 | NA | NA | CASSFPTDSYNEQFF | TGTGCCAGCAGCTTCCCTACCGACTCCTACAATGAGCAGTTCTTC
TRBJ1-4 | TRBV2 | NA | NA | CASSVKGLPAKLFF | TGTGCCAGCAGTGTTAAGGGGTTACCAGCAAAACTGTTTTTT
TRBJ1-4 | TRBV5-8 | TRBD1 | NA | CASSRGGRSNEKLFF | TGTGCCAGCAGCCGAGGGGGCCGGTCAAATGAAAAACTGTTTTTT
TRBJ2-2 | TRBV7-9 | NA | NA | CASSSNYDGELFF | TGTGCCAGCAGCTCTAACTATGACGGGGAGCTGTTTTTT
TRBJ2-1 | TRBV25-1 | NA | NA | CASSKSSYNEQFF | TGTGCCAGCAGTAAGAGCTCCTACAATGAGCAGTTCTTC
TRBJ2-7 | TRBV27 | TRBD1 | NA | CASKQTGAPHYEQYF | TGTGCCAGCAAACAAACAGGGGCCCCTCACTACGAGCAGTACTTC
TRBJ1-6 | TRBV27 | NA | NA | CASSLGGGAGFGSPLHF | TGTGCCAGCAGTTTAGGGGGAGGGGCCGGCTTTGGGTCACCCCTCCACTTT
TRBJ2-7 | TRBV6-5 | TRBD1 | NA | CASRRDRGSEQYF | TGTGCCAGCAGAAGGGACAGGGGATCCGAGCAGTACTTC
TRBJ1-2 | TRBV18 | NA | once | CASSPSVDNGYGYTF | TGTGCCAGCTCACCTTCCGTTGATAACGGCTATGGCTACACCTTC
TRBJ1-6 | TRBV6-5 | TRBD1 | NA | CATLVRAGGNSPLHF | TGTGCCACCTTGGTGAGGGCAGGGGGAAATTCACCCCTCCACTTT
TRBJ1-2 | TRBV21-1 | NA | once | CASSLPEQGRYGYTF | TGTGCCAGCAGCCTTCCCGAACAGGGTCGGTATGGCTACACCTTC
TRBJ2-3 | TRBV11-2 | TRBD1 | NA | CASSPLRGLTDTQYF | TGTGCCAGCAGCCCCCTAAGGGGGCTCACAGATACGCAGTATTTT
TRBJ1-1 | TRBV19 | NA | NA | CASSIAGDTLEAFF | TGTGCCAGTAGTATAGCAGGGGACACCCTAGAAGCTTTCTTT
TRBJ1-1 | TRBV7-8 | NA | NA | CASSPGLSTEAFF | TGTGCCAGCAGCCCAGGGTTGTCCACTGAAGCTTTCTTT